This entry features one T cell receptor (beta chain) sequence. The sample comes from a study of blood T cell repertoires in COVID-19. Study overall: Acute-phase and convalescent COVID-19 samples originated in the United States, Italy and Spain. PBMCs, B-cell-depleted T cells, or T cells were the source of the cDNA or gDNA that made up the material.

Authors' processing steps: Amplification from reference gene primers served as the basis for estimated nucleated cell counts. The assay was immunoSEQ multiplex PCR, and TCRdb's table has in-frame clones only and misses some. Clone size and V and J calls were adopted from that table, with D and trimming inferred from the DNA. The profile shows around 160,000 clones, around 84% of them singletons. The material sequenced was peripheral blood. This receptor was taken from a woman aged 80 or over with acute or convalescent COVID-19.

CDR3 loop: CASSLARGDYGYTF. The CDR3 region has the DNA TGTGCCAGCAGCTTAGCCAGGGGCGACTATGGCTACACCTTC. This chain connects TRBV7-9 to TRBJ1-2; perhaps TRBD1 as D (6 bases). With 0 bases removed from V and 3 bases from J, the gap between germline ends came to 8 bases. The CDR3 has 14 amino acids. The germline gives CDR1 SEHNR, CDR2 FQNEAQ (reference sequence).